The clone carrying this T cell receptor (beta chain) occurred many times. What it binds is not known. Authors' data handling: Researchers built a distant-metastasis classifier for papillary thyroid cancer that drew on CDR3 differences across clinicopathological groups. TCRdb re-clonotyped the PCR reads via MiXCR. The V and J calls here are based on TCRdb, not the publication. The data contain fewer than 35,000 clones, less than 14% of them singletons. This record comes from a study of metastatic and nonmetastatic thyroid tumors. On the study more broadly: Samples came from malignant and benign thyroid patients, and repertoires were compared across blood and tumor or nodule tissue. The study's findings and limits: Relative to benign nodules, malignant thyroid tumors were reportedly characterized by significantly elevated TCR beta diversity in blood and tumor.

No treatment had been given to any patient before thyroid surgery. The specimen was blood. The sequence was obtained from a female donor with papillary thyroid cancer or a benign thyroid nodule (not recorded which). Some clones in this sample may be carry-over from other donors' samples.

The CDR3: CASSLGTGRTEAFF. DNA of the CDR3: TGTGCCAGCAGCTTGGGGACAGGGAGGACTGAAGCTTTCTTT. This rearrangement joins TRBV5-4 to TRBJ1-1, with 8 bases fitting TRBD1. Germline CDR1 and CDR2: SGHNT and YYREEE (reference sequence). Trimming at V came to 0 bases and at J to 5 bases, leaving 3 bases not matched to a gene. CDR3 length: 14 amino acids.